The clone carrying this TCR beta chain showed up just once. No antigen is known for it. Generated by immunoSEQ multiplex PCR, the TCRdb table keeps only in-frame clones and is missing some. The repertoire includes roughly 60,000 clones, 60% to 85% of them detected once, and more than 3% sits in the top ten. These data are taken from a study of early stage breast cancer tumors. In the study overall: Of some 16 invasive breast tumors, about a dozen were hormone receptor-positive, HER2-negative.

Notes on the study in general: Commonly generated sequences made up most enriched TCRB sequences shared between patients.

Per germline, CDR1 LNHNV and CDR2 YYDKDF (reference sequence). The CDR3 length is 16 residues. The V segment lost 2 bases and the J segment 3 bases; nucleotides outside the gene matches: 6. Sequencing used blood. The chain uses TRBV15 and TRBJ1-5; 8 bases are a match to TRBD1. This clonotype originated in a person under 45 with breast cancer. CDR3 sequence (DNA): TGTGCCACCAGCAGAACACAGGGGGGGGCCAATCAGCCCCAGCATTTT. The encoded protein is CATSRTQGGANQPQHF.